This is a list of T cell receptor beta chains from one sample in a study of blood T cell repertoires in COVID-19. Data came from immunoSEQ multiplex PCR; TCRdb stores just in-frame clones and leaves some out. The sample shows some 420,000 clones, approximately 90% of them seen only once. The sequencing input was PBMCs or T cells enriched from blood (not recorded which). These receptors came from a man under 40 who had recovered from COVID-19. The CDR3 runs from the conserved cysteine through the conserved F or W. The D gene is left open where the match is weak. The size of a clone is reported for some rows only, either as once, few or many, or as a class for expanded clones.

j_call,d_call,v_call,clone_size,cdr3_nt,cdr3_aa
TRBJ2-7,TRBD1,TRBV27,-,TGTGCCAGCAGTGGCCCGGGACAGGGTTCCTACGAGCAGTACTTC,CASSGPGQGSYEQYF
TRBJ1-1,-,TRBV5-4,-,TGTGCCAGCAGCTTGGTGGGGAGCATGAACACTGAAGCTTTCTTT,CASSLVGSMNTEAFF
TRBJ2-1,TRBD2,TRBV24-1,-,TGTGCCACCAGTGATTTACCCAAGTGGACTAGCGGGACCAATGAGCAGTTCTTC,CATSDLPKWTSGTNEQFF
TRBJ2-2,TRBD2,TRBV5-1,-,TGCGCCAGCAGCTCTCTAGCGGGAGTGGGGGAGCTGTTTTTT,CASSSLAGVGELFF
TRBJ2-3,-,TRBV15,-,TGTGCCACCAGCAGAGACAGGGCCACAGATACGCAGTATTTT,CATSRDRATDTQYF
TRBJ1-5,-,TRBV4-1,-,TGCGCCAGCAGCCAAGACAGGTATAGCAATCAGCCCCAGCATTTT,CASSQDRYSNQPQHF
TRBJ1-5,-,TRBV27,-,TGTGCCAGCAGTTTCCGGTATAGCAATCAGCCCCAGCATTTT,CASSFRYSNQPQHF
TRBJ2-7,TRBD2,TRBV15,-,TGTGCCACCAGCAGGGCTGGACTAGGACTATACGAGCAGTACTTC,CATSRAGLGLYEQYF
TRBJ1-6,-,TRBV18,-,TGTGCCAGCTCACCAGCATCAGGGTCCCTTATGACACCCCTCCACTTT,CASSPASGSLMTPLHF
TRBJ1-4,-,TRBV28,-,TGTGCCAGCAGTGCAGGGAGGGGTGAAAAACTGTTTTTT,CASSAGRGEKLFF
TRBJ1-4,-,TRBV28,-,TGTGCCAGCAGCGTCGGAGGGGCAACTAATGAAAAACTGTTTTTT,CASSVGGATNEKLFF
TRBJ1-5,-,TRBV28,-,TGTGCCAGCAGGAAAGACAGCTATAGCAATCAGCCCCAGCATTTT,CASRKDSYSNQPQHF
TRBJ2-1,TRBD2,TRBV28,-,TGTGCCAGCAGTTCACCGCCGGGACTAGCGCCACACAATGAGCAGTTCTTC,CASSSPPGLAPHNEQFF
TRBJ2-1,TRBD2,TRBV3-1/TRBV3-2,-,TGTGCCAGCAGCCAATTTGCTAGCGGGAGGGTCATAACCAATGAGCAGTTCTTC,CASSQFASGRVITNEQFF
TRBJ2-1,-,TRBV5-1,-,TGCGCCAGCCAAGTTTTAAGGGAGTCCTACAATGAGCAGTTCTTC,CASQVLRESYNEQFF
TRBJ1-1,-,TRBV4-1,-,TGCGCCAGCAGCCAAGAACCGGGAATGGGCACTGAAGCTTTCTTT,CASSQEPGMGTEAFF
TRBJ1-1,-,TRBV7-2,-,TGTGCCAGCAGCCCTGTTCCGGGAGACACTGAAGCTTTCTTT,CASSPVPGDTEAFF
TRBJ1-2,-,TRBV28,once,TGTGCCAGCAGTCCCCACAGGGTCCATACTGGCTACACCTTC,CASSPHRVHTGYTF
TRBJ1-3,-,TRBV4-1,-,TGCGCCAGCAGCCAAGATCTGGGCGCAGGTGGAAACACCATATATTTT,CASSQDLGAGGNTIYF
TRBJ1-2,-,TRBV19,-,TGTGCCAGTAGTACCACTAACTATGGCTACACCTTC,CASSTTNYGYTF
TRBJ2-7,TRBD2,TRBV5-6,once,TGTGCCAGCAGACTAGCGACATATAACGAGCAGTACTTC,CASRLATYNEQYF
TRBJ1-1,-,TRBV29-1,-,TGCAGCGTTGGCCCGGGACAATTGAACACTGAAGCTTTCTTT,CSVGPGQLNTEAFF
TRBJ2-3,TRBD1,TRBV7-2,-,TGTGCCAGCAGCTTAATCGGACAGGGGGTCACAGATACGCAGTATTTT,CASSLIGQGVTDTQYF
TRBJ2-7,TRBD2,TRBV5-1,-,TGCGCCAGCAGCTTAACCACTAGCGGGAGATCCTACGAGCAGTACTTC,CASSLTTSGRSYEQYF
TRBJ2-3,TRBD2,TRBV7-9,few,TGTGCCAGCAGCTCCTCGGGGGGTAGCACAGATACGCAGTATTTT,CASSSSGGSTDTQYF
TRBJ2-2,-,TRBV7-3,-,TGTGCCAGCAGTTTTATCACCGGGGAGCTGTTTTTT,CASSFITGELFF
TRBJ1-4,TRBD1,TRBV7-8,few,TGTGCCAGCAGCCCCTACCTGACAGGGTTTGAGGAAAAACTGTTTTTT,CASSPYLTGFEEKLFF